A single sample gave rise to the 27 T cell receptor beta chains below, sequenced in a study of shared clonotypes between healthy human individuals. Using immunoSEQ multiplex PCR, the repertoire was profiled, and TCRdb retains in-frame clones only, with some absent. The data show over a million clones, around 74% seen once. Sequences were obtained from memory CD4+ T cells sorted from blood. Subset reported: CD45RA-negative fraction. These receptors all stem from a man in his late teens or twenties in good health.

The rearrangement joins TRBV4-1 to TRBJ2-4, with D perhaps given as TRBD1 or TRBD2 (5 bases each). There are 15 residues in the CDR3. From germline, CDR1 is MGHRA and CDR2 YSYEKL. Trimming took 0 bases from V and 6 from J, leaving 12 bases between them. The CDR3 loop is CASSQEGVFGNIQYF. In nucleotides, the CDR3 is TGCGCCAGCAGCCAAGAGGGGGTTTTCGGAAACATTCAGTACTTC.

This rearrangement joins TRBV30 to TRBJ2-5; TRBD2 agrees at 8 bases. The J call could be wrong; TRBJ2-7 is a better fit for the DNA end. The CDR3 sequence is 13 residues long. CDR1 is GTSNPN and CDR2 is SVGIG in the germline V gene (reference sequence). CDR3 DNA sequence: TGTGCCTGGAGCGCCGGGACTAGCTACGAGCAGTACTTC. This sequence encodes CAWSAGTSYEQYF.

The J gene is TRBJ2-3, the V gene TRBV7-9; TRBD2 matches 12 bases. Germline loops: CDR1 SEHNR, CDR2 FQNEAQ (reference sequence). The CDR3 is made up of 15 amino acids. V was pared by 6 bases and J by 2 bases, with 3 bases of the junction left unmatched. The CDR3 nucleotides read TGTGCCAGCAGGCCTAGCGGGGGGGTCACAGATACGCAGTATTTT. This translates into CASRPSGGVTDTQYF.

This clone was recorded once. V is TRBV5-1 and J is TRBJ2-5, with D possibly matching TRBD1 (6 bases). The germline V gene has CDR1 SGHRS and CDR2 YFSETQ. The V gene lost 2 bases and the J gene lost 7 bases, with 9 bases spanning the gap. The CDR3 is 12 amino acids. CDR3 protein: CASSFEGGTQYF. Here the CDR3 DNA reads TGCGCCAGCAGCTTCGAAGGGGGGACCCAGTACTTC.

Ten or more counts support this clone. The chain has TRBV29-1 and TRBJ1-2, with D unresolved. The ends were cut back, 4 bases at V and 8 bases at J, with 11 bases in the middle. Per germline, CDR1 SQVTM and CDR2 ANQGSEA. The CDR3 spans 11 residues. The CDR3 is CSVGGISGYTF. CDR3 nucleotide sequence: TGCAGCGTTGGCGGTATTTCGGGCTACACCTTC.

V gene TRBV5-4 combines with J gene TRBJ1-6; TRBD1 agrees at 7 bases. From germline, CDR1 is SGHNT and CDR2 YYREEE (reference sequence). With V trimmed by 0 bases and J by 5 bases, 5 bases remained unmatched. The CDR3 is 16 amino acids. DNA for the CDR3: TGTGCCAGCAGCTTGGGACAGGGAGTCCATAATTCACCCCTCCACTTT. Translating gives CASSLGQGVHNSPLHF.

The CDR3 here is CASSTQVSYNEQFF. CDR3 DNA: TGTGCCAGCAGCACACAGGTTTCCTACAATGAGCAGTTCTTC. V is TRBV9 and J is TRBJ2-1; the D gene is possibly TRBD1 (5 bases). This CDR3 comprises 14 residues. Germline V lookup: CDR1 SGDLS, CDR2 YYNGEE. Trimming stripped 4 bases from V and 1 base from J, with 9 bases between.

As for this clone: Other DNA sequences in the same sample also yield this CDR3. This chain connects TRBV18 to TRBJ2-7; the match to TRBD2 covers 7 bases. The CDR3 contains 14 residues. Germline V gives CDR1 KGHSH, CDR2 LQKENI. The junction had 4 bases not matched to a gene; V was cut back by 3 bases and J by 2 bases. The CDR3 loop is CASSPSGPTYEQYF. The CDR3 nucleotides are TGTGCCAGCTCACCTAGCGGGCCGACCTACGAGCAGTACTTC.

The rearrangement joins TRBV2 to TRBJ2-1; no definite D call. Germline CDR1 is SNHLY and CDR2 is FYNNEI. The CDR3 is 14 amino acids. Trimming shortened V by 1 base and J by 9 bases, and 13 bases separated the two germline ends. Here the CDR3 DNA reads TGTGCCAGCAGTGAAGAGTCTAGTGCGGTTGAGCAGTTCTTC. Protein product: CASSEESSAVEQFF.

J is TRBJ1-5 and V is TRBV4-1; TRBD1 might be the D (5 bases). This CDR3 contains 15 residues. Germline V gene lookup returns CDR1 MGHRA and CDR2 YSYEKL. V was shortened by 0 bases and J by 8 bases, with 14 bases between the two germline ends. CDR3 DNA: TGCGCCAGCAGCCAAGATGGCAGGGCCGGGGAGCCCCAGCATTTT. The encoded protein is CASSQDGRAGEPQHF.

As concerns this clone: A clone one base away is much larger, so this may be a read error. The chain carries TRBV5-8 and TRBJ2-7, with a possible D match to TRBD1 (6 bases). The CDR3 runs to 13 residues. Deletions cut 0 bases from V and 3 bases from J, with 7 bases between. CDR1 and CDR2 from the germline V gene are SGHTS and YDEGEE. The CDR3, as DNA: TGTGCCAGCAGCTTGGTACAGGGCTACGAGCAGTACTTC. Its translation is CASSLVQGYEQYF.

The chain has TRBV7-9 and TRBJ1-6; D is ambiguous. This CDR3 comprises 16 residues. Trimming took 2 bases from V and 10 from J, leaving 18 bases between them. Per the germline V gene, CDR1 is SEHNR and CDR2 is FQNEAQ (reference sequence). The CDR3 spells CASSLNAIGVNSPLHF. The DNA for the CDR3 is TGTGCCAGCAGCTTAAACGCGATAGGAGTTAACTCACCCCTCCACTTT.

This clone was picked up one time. The V and J genes are TRBV27 and TRBJ2-3; a possible D gene is TRBD2 (5 bases). V was clipped by 6 bases and J by 6 bases, with 19 bases between them. The CDR3 is 15 residues long. Looked up from germline, CDR1 is MNHEY and CDR2 is SMNVEV (reference sequence). As DNA, the CDR3 is TGTGCCAGCAGGGAGGTAGGTGGAATTGGCGATACGCAGTATTTT. It yields the protein CASREVGGIGDTQYF.

The chain recombines TRBV19 with TRBJ2-5, with 8 bases that match TRBD1. The CDR3 spans 13 residues. The germline V gene encodes CDR1 LNHDA and CDR2 SQIVND (reference sequence). With V trimmed by 8 bases and J by 5 bases, 7 bases remained unmatched. In nucleotides, the CDR3 is TGTGCCAGTGGACGCAACAGGGGGGAGACCCAGTACTTC. Its translation is CASGRNRGETQYF.

The table lists this clone with a few counts. J is TRBJ2-2 and V is TRBV5-4, with 12 positions matching TRBD2. Germline V gene sequence: CDR1 SGHNT, CDR2 YYREEE (reference sequence). After removal of 3 bases from V and 7 bases from J, the junction contained 7 bases not matched to a gene. The CDR3 spans 16 residues. The CDR3 spells CASSSGLAGKGGELFF. The CDR3 DNA reads as TGTGCCAGCAGCTCAGGACTAGCGGGAAAGGGCGGGGAGCTGTTTTTT.

The gene calls are TRBV19 and TRBJ2-2; TRBD1 is a possible D gene (5 bases). Trimming shortened V by 6 bases and J by 1 base, and 12 bases separated the two germline ends. The CDR3 is 15 residues long. Per germline, CDR1 LNHDA and CDR2 SQIVND (reference sequence). The CDR3 loop is CASSNQGLNTGELFF. The DNA of the CDR3 is TGTGCCAGTAGCAACCAGGGTCTGAACACCGGGGAGCTGTTTTTT.

The rearrangement links TRBV10-1 to TRBJ1-1; D call uncertain. Germline CDR1 WNHNN, CDR2 SYGVQD (reference sequence). Trimming took 4 bases from V and 4 from J, leaving 13 bases between them. The CDR3 extends over 14 amino acids. The CDR3 sequence is CASSAGQLGTEAFF. DNA of the CDR3: TGCGCCAGCAGTGCCGGTCAGTTGGGCACTGAAGCTTTCTTT.

The CDR3 DNA follows: TGTGCCAGCAGTGACTCAGGACAGGGTCAAGAGACCCAGTACTTC. As protein: CASSDSGQGQETQYF. This chain connects TRBV25-1 to TRBJ2-5, with 8 bases aligning to TRBD1. The germline CDR1 and CDR2 sequences are MGHDK and SYGVNS. The CDR3 is 15 residues long. J gave up 2 bases and V 3 bases, and 5 bases lay outside the gene matches.

V usage is TRBV5-6 and J usage is TRBJ2-7, with D possibly being TRBD2 (6 bases). CDR1 SGHDT and CDR2 YYEEEE come from the germline V gene. Trimming removed 7 bases at V and 5 bases at J, with 13 bases between. The CDR3 runs to 12 residues. The CDR3 loop is CASCTGLHEQYF. CDR3 sequence (DNA): TGTGCCAGCTGCACGGGACTCCACGAGCAGTACTTC.

This chain joins TRBV27 and TRBJ2-5; the D is unclear. In germline, CDR1 is MNHEY, CDR2 SMNVEV (reference sequence). V lost 8 bases and J 1 base, leaving 2 bases between the germline ends. This CDR3 has 10 residues. The CDR3 region has the DNA TGTGCCAGCCTCCAAGAGACCCAGTACTTC. Encoded protein: CASLQETQYF.

V and J are TRBV18 and TRBJ1-3, with D hard to call. Germline CDR1 KGHSH, CDR2 LQKENI. V lost 6 bases and J 8 bases, leaving 17 bases between the germline ends. The CDR3 totals 14 residues. This chain's CDR3 is CASSGSIKGDTIYF. For the CDR3, the DNA is TGTGCCAGCTCCGGGTCTATAAAGGGAGACACCATATATTTT.

Only a few counts were recorded for this clone. V usage is TRBV9 and J usage is TRBJ1-1; tentatively, D is TRBD1 (6 bases). V lost 4 bases and J lost 9, with 22 bases in between. This CDR3 is built from 15 residues. Germline V gives CDR1 SGDLS, CDR2 YYNGEE. The CDR3 loop is CASSPEPGAGVQAFF. The CDR3, as DNA: TGTGCCAGCAGCCCAGAGCCGGGTGCAGGGGTACAAGCTTTCTTT.

J is TRBJ2-4 and V is TRBV6-1; D might be TRBD1 or TRBD2, each matching 6 bases. Trimming removed 2 bases at V and 10 bases at J, with 12 bases between. The CDR3 is made up of 13 amino acids. Germline V gene data show CDR1 as MNHNS and CDR2 as SASEGT. The CDR3: CASSEKGGLIQYF. CDR3 in DNA: TGTGCCAGCAGTGAAAAGGGGGGACTGATTCAGTACTTC.

The chain carries TRBV5-1 and TRBJ1-1; 7 bases are shared with TRBD1. V dropped 4 bases and J dropped 6; count of bases not matched to a gene: 6. Germline assignment: CDR1 SGHRS and CDR2 YFSETQ. CDR3 length: 13 residues. CDR3 nucleotides: TGCGCCAGCAGCCTGGGGGACAGCCCTGAAGCTTTCTTT. The encoded protein is CASSLGDSPEAFF.

The chain's CDR3 is CASSGGEAYEQYF. In DNA form, the CDR3 reads TGTGCCAGCTCAGGGGGAGAGGCCTACGAGCAGTACTTC. The chain employs TRBV18 and TRBJ2-7; D possibly matches TRBD1 or TRBD2 (5 bases each). Germline V CDR1 and CDR2: KGHSH, LQKENI. V was cut by 5 bases and J by 2 bases, with 10 bases left in between. The CDR3 spans 13 residues.

CDR3 in DNA: TGTGCCAGCTCACCCACAGGGGGCGATCAGCCCCAGCATTTT. Translated: CASSPTGGDQPQHF. V usage is TRBV18 and J usage is TRBJ1-5, with TRBD1 matching 9 bases. V was pared by 3 bases and J by 5 bases, with 2 bases of the junction left unmatched. The CDR3 contains 14 residues. The germline CDR1 and CDR2 sequences are KGHSH and LQKENI.

This chain joins TRBV5-6 and TRBJ1-4; no clear D gene. The germline CDR1 and CDR2 sequences are SGHDT and YYEEEE. V dropped 4 bases and J dropped 0 bases, with 13 bases sitting between them. The CDR3 has 16 residues. The CDR3 coding sequence is TGTGCCAGCAGCACCGCGGGGTCGTCAACTAATGAAAAACTGTTTTTT. This codes for CASSTAGSSTNEKLFF.